These T cell receptor beta chains were read from a single sample in a study of cytomegalovirus exposure and HLA in healthy donors. Profiled with immunoSEQ multiplex PCR; TCRdb holds only in-frame clones, not every one. The sample lists approximately 160,000 clones; 75% were seen once. The sequencing sample was made of PBMCs. Receptor source: a woman between 50 and 59 years old in good health and CMV-seropositive. Each CDR3 is given with its conserved first and last residue. The order of the fields is V gene, D gene, clone size, J gene, CDR3 protein, CDR3 DNA. D genes are given only for firm matches. Expanded clones are given a class, and other clones once, few, many or no size at all.

V: TRBV6-5; D: NA; size: NA; J: TRBJ1-2; CDR3: CASSSQGSPRYTF; DNA: TGTGCCAGCAGTTCACAGGGTTCGCCCCGCTACACCTTC
V: TRBV6-5; D: NA; size: NA; J: TRBJ2-5; CDR3: CASSWLEGAGETQYF; DNA: TGTGCCAGCAGCTGGCTGGAGGGGGCCGGAGAGACCCAGTACTTC
V: TRBV7-8; D: NA; size: NA; J: TRBJ2-2; CDR3: CASSLQVAQNTGELFF; DNA: TGTGCCAGCAGCTTACAGGTTGCACAGAACACCGGGGAGCTGTTTTTT
V: TRBV28; D: NA; size: NA; J: TRBJ2-5; CDR3: CASSFLGQTQETQYF; DNA: TGTGCCAGCAGTTTCTTAGGACAGACCCAAGAGACCCAGTACTTC
V: TRBV5-6; D: NA; size: NA; J: TRBJ1-2; CDR3: CASSSGALYGYTF; DNA: TGTGCCAGCAGTTCAGGGGCGCTATATGGCTACACCTTC
V: TRBV5-4; D: NA; size: NA; J: TRBJ1-6; CDR3: CASSSGDSPLHF; DNA: TGTGCCAGCAGCTCGGGGGATTCACCCCTCCACTTT
V: TRBV5-4; D: NA; size: NA; J: TRBJ2-7; CDR3: CASSLFQGYEQYF; DNA: TGTGCCAGCAGCTTGTTTCAGGGCTACGAGCAGTACTTC
V: TRBV19; D: NA; size: NA; J: TRBJ1-1; CDR3: CASSIRRGTEAFF; DNA: TGTGCCAGTAGTATACGTAGGGGTACTGAAGCTTTCTTT
V: TRBV7-8; D: NA; size: NA; J: TRBJ1-1; CDR3: CASSSGGENVWAFF; DNA: TGTGCCAGCAGCTCCGGGGGGGAAAACGTTTGGGCTTTCTTT
V: TRBV6-6; D: TRBD1; size: NA; J: TRBJ1-2; CDR3: CASSYSRQGADYGYTF; DNA: TGTGCCAGCAGTTACTCGCGACAGGGGGCTGACTATGGCTACACCTTC
V: TRBV6-6; D: TRBD1; size: once; J: TRBJ2-7; CDR3: CASSSDRAYEQYF; DNA: TGTGCCAGCAGTTCAGACAGGGCCTACGAGCAGTACTTC
V: TRBV6-1; D: NA; size: NA; J: TRBJ1-5; CDR3: CASSVTGGFQPQHF; DNA: TGTGCCAGCAGCGTGACAGGAGGCTTTCAGCCCCAGCATTTT
V: TRBV19; D: TRBD1; size: NA; J: TRBJ1-2; CDR3: CASNSLAGQGALNYGYTF; DNA: TGTGCCAGTAATTCACTAGCGGGACAGGGGGCTTTAAATTATGGCTACACCTTC
V: TRBV11-3; D: NA; size: few; J: TRBJ2-2; CDR3: CASSLTANTGELFF; DNA: TGTGCCAGCAGCTTGACAGCGAACACCGGGGAGCTGTTTTTT
V: TRBV4-2; D: NA; size: NA; J: TRBJ1-1; CDR3: CASSRQGFDTEAFF; DNA: TGTGCCAGCAGCCGTCAGGGATTCGACACTGAAGCTTTCTTT
V: TRBV5-1; D: NA; size: NA; J: TRBJ1-1; CDR3: CASSPTGQLYTEAFF; DNA: TGCGCCAGCAGCCCAACTGGACAGCTATACACTGAAGCTTTCTTT
V: TRBV7-7; D: TRBD1; size: NA; J: TRBJ2-5; CDR3: CASSPTGTAQETQYF; DNA: TGTGCCAGCAGCCCCACCGGGACAGCCCAAGAGACCCAGTACTTC
V: TRBV5-1; D: TRBD1; size: NA; J: TRBJ1-1; CDR3: CASSLVGQGREAFF; DNA: TGCGCCAGCAGCTTGGTAGGACAGGGGCGTGAAGCTTTCTTT
V: TRBV25-1; D: NA; size: NA; J: TRBJ1-2; CDR3: CASSQGNYGYTF; DNA: TGTGCCAGCAGTCAGGGTAACTATGGCTACACCTTC
V: TRBV11-3; D: NA; size: NA; J: TRBJ2-3; CDR3: CASSYGPEADTQYF; DNA: TGTGCCAGCAGCTACGGGCCGGAGGCAGATACGCAGTATTTT
V: TRBV7-9; D: TRBD1; size: NA; J: TRBJ1-2; CDR3: CASSNRQGSVGYTF; DNA: TGTGCCAGCAGCAACCGACAGGGGTCGGTGGGCTACACCTTC
V: TRBV28; D: NA; size: NA; J: TRBJ2-3; CDR3: CASSGSNTDTQYF; DNA: TGTGCCAGCAGTGGCTCAAACACAGATACGCAGTATTTT
V: TRBV25-1; D: NA; size: NA; J: TRBJ1-3; CDR3: CASSSVYSGNTIYF; DNA: TGTGCCAGCAGTTCAGTATACTCTGGAAACACCATATATTTT
V: TRBV7-9; D: TRBD1; size: once; J: TRBJ1-4; CDR3: CASSWDRGPWKLFF; DNA: TGTGCCAGCAGCTGGGACAGGGGGCCGTGGAAACTGTTTTTT
V: TRBV6-5; D: NA; size: NA; J: TRBJ1-1; CDR3: CASKPPKGQNTEAFF; DNA: TGTGCCAGCAAACCTCCGAAGGGGCAGAACACTGAAGCTTTCTTT
V: TRBV6-1; D: NA; size: NA; J: TRBJ2-4; CDR3: CASSGMRADIQYF; DNA: TGTGCCAGCAGTGGGATGAGGGCGGACATTCAGTACTTC
V: TRBV15; D: NA; size: NA; J: TRBJ1-2; CDR3: CATSIEPATTYGYTF; DNA: TGTGCCACCAGCATAGAACCGGCGACGACTTATGGCTACACCTTC
V: TRBV7-2; D: NA; size: NA; J: TRBJ2-7; CDR3: CASSLGVSAYEQYF; DNA: TGTGCCAGCAGCTTAGGGGTGTCAGCGTACGAGCAGTACTTC
V: TRBV7-2; D: NA; size: NA; J: TRBJ1-4; CDR3: CASSLDGGAEKLFF; DNA: TGTGCCAGCAGCTTAGATGGGGGCGCTGAAAAACTGTTTTTT
V: TRBV2; D: NA; size: NA; J: TRBJ1-2; CDR3: CASGQTNYGYTF; DNA: TGTGCCAGCGGGCAGACTAACTATGGCTACACCTTC
V: TRBV4-2; D: TRBD1; size: once; J: TRBJ2-1; CDR3: CASSQGDRSVNEQFF; DNA: TGTGCCAGCAGCCAAGGGGACAGGAGTGTCAATGAGCAGTTCTTC
V: TRBV19; D: TRBD1; size: NA; J: TRBJ1-1; CDR3: CASSIDATGPNTEAFF; DNA: TGTGCCAGTAGTATAGATGCGACAGGGCCGAACACTGAAGCTTTCTTT
V: TRBV5-1; D: TRBD2; size: NA; J: TRBJ2-2; CDR3: CASSLQTSGGPTNTGELFF; DNA: TGCGCCAGCAGCTTGCAGACTAGCGGGGGGCCTACGAACACCGGGGAGCTGTTTTTT
V: TRBV30; D: TRBD1; size: NA; J: TRBJ1-6; CDR3: CAWSTYRGTGSPLHF; DNA: TGTGCCTGGAGTACCTACCGGGGGACAGGCTCACCCCTCCACTTT
V: TRBV7-9; D: TRBD2; size: once; J: TRBJ2-7; CDR3: CASSRLADEQYF; DNA: TGTGCCAGCAGCAGACTAGCTGACGAGCAGTACTTC
V: TRBV5-6; D: NA; size: NA; J: TRBJ2-3; CDR3: CASSLVAGRTDTQYF; DNA: TGTGCCAGCAGCTTGGTGGCGGGGAGAACAGATACGCAGTATTTT
V: TRBV2; D: NA; size: few; J: TRBJ2-7; CDR3: CASSDGQTAYEQYF; DNA: TGTGCCAGCAGTGATGGACAAACAGCCTACGAGCAGTACTTC
V: TRBV12-5; D: NA; size: NA; J: TRBJ1-6; CDR3: CASGPGTENSPLHF; DNA: TGTGCTAGTGGTCCTGGGACTGAAAATTCACCCCTCCACTTT
V: TRBV6-6; D: NA; size: many; J: TRBJ1-1; CDR3: CASSPDRKASPTEAFF; DNA: TGTGCCAGCAGTCCCGACAGGAAAGCTTCCCCGACTGAAGCTTTCTTT
V: TRBV11-2; D: TRBD1; size: once; J: TRBJ1-6; CDR3: CASSGGQGAGSPLHF; DNA: TGTGCCAGCAGCGGAGGACAGGGGGCTGGTTCACCCCTCCACTTT
V: TRBV6-5; D: NA; size: NA; J: TRBJ1-6; CDR3: CASWGTGKDSPLHF; DNA: TGTGCCAGCTGGGGTACAGGGAAAGATTCACCCCTCCACTTT
V: TRBV5-5; D: NA; size: NA; J: TRBJ1-5; CDR3: CASSLSGTSNQPQHF; DNA: TGTGCCAGCAGCTTGTCCGGGACAAGCAATCAGCCCCAGCATTTT
V: TRBV5-6; D: NA; size: NA; J: TRBJ2-7; CDR3: CASSLGRGSYEQYF; DNA: TGTGCCAGCAGCTTGGGACGGGGATCCTACGAGCAGTACTTC
V: TRBV5-4; D: NA; size: NA; J: TRBJ2-7; CDR3: CASSLGITGSTYEQYF; DNA: TGTGCCAGCAGCTTGGGGATTACGGGGTCGACCTACGAGCAGTACTTC
V: TRBV4-2; D: TRBD1; size: NA; J: TRBJ1-1; CDR3: CASRRGQQLNTEAFF; DNA: TGTGCCAGCAGGCGGGGACAGCAGTTGAACACTGAAGCTTTCTTT
V: TRBV5-6; D: TRBD1; size: NA; J: TRBJ1-2; CDR3: CASSQLGQGRNGYTF; DNA: TGTGCCAGCAGCCAACTGGGACAGGGTCGGAATGGCTACACCTTC
V: TRBV7-9; D: NA; size: NA; J: TRBJ1-6; CDR3: CSSSSRLLSSNSPLHF; DNA: TGTTCCAGCAGCTCTAGACTGTTGAGTAGTAATTCACCCCTCCACTTT
V: TRBV6-5; D: TRBD1; size: NA; J: TRBJ1-2; CDR3: CASNGDSNYGYPF; DNA: TGTGCCAGCAACGGGGACAGTAACTATGGCTACCCCTTC
V: TRBV2; D: TRBD1; size: NA; J: TRBJ1-1; CDR3: CASSPRTGYNTEAFF; DNA: TGTGCCAGCAGTCCGCGGACAGGTTATAACACTGAAGCTTTCTTT
V: TRBV6-1; D: NA; size: NA; J: TRBJ1-2; CDR3: CASSEVPFGGYTF; DNA: TGTGCCAGCAGTGAGGTCCCCTTCGGTGGCTACACCTTC
V: TRBV2; D: TRBD1; size: few; J: TRBJ1-1; CDR3: CASKGANTEAFF; DNA: TGTGCCAGCAAGGGGGCGAACACTGAAGCTTTCTTT
V: TRBV4-1; D: TRBD1; size: few; J: TRBJ1-5; CDR3: CASSQQDRAEDQPQHF; DNA: TGCGCCAGCAGCCAACAGGACAGGGCCGAGGATCAGCCCCAGCATTTT
V: TRBV29-1; D: NA; size: NA; J: TRBJ1-5; CDR3: CSVAGLGQPQHF; DNA: TGCAGCGTTGCAGGGTTGGGGCAGCCCCAGCATTTT
V: TRBV5-1; D: NA; size: NA; J: TRBJ2-1; CDR3: CASSSGGGGGVNEQFF; DNA: TGCGCCAGCAGCTCAGGTGGCGGGGGCGGAGTCAATGAGCAGTTCTTC
V: TRBV6-5; D: TRBD1; size: NA; J: TRBJ1-1; CDR3: CASSLLVTGRTEAFF; DNA: TGTGCCAGCAGCTTACTCGTGACAGGGAGGACTGAAGCTTTCTTT
V: TRBV18; D: TRBD2; size: NA; J: TRBJ2-1; CDR3: CASSPPSGGRNEQFF; DNA: TGTGCCAGCTCACCACCGAGCGGGGGCCGGAATGAGCAGTTCTTC
V: TRBV5-5; D: TRBD1; size: NA; J: TRBJ1-4; CDR3: CASSLATGGANEKLFF; DNA: TGTGCCAGCAGCTTGGCGACAGGGGGGGCTAATGAAAAACTGTTTTTT